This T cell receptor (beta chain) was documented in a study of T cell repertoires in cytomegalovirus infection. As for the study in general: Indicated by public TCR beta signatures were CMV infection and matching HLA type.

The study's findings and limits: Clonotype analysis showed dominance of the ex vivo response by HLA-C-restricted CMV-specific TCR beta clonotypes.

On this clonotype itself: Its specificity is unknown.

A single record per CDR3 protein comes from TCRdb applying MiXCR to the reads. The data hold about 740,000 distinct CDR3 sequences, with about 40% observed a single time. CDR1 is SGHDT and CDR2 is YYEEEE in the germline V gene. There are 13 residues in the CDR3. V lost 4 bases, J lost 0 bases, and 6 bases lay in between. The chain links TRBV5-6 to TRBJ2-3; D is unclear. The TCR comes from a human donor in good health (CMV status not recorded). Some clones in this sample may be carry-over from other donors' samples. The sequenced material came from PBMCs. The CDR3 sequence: CASSVRSTDTQYF. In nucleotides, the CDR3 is TGTGCCAGCAGCGTCAGGAGCACAGATACGCAGTATTTT.